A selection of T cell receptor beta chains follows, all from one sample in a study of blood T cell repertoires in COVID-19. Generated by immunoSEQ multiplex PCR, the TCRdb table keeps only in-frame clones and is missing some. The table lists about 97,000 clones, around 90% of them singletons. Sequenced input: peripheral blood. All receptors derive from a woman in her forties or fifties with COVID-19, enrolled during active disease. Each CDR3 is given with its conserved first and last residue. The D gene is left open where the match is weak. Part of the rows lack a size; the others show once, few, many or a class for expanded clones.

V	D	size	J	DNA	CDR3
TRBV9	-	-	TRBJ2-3	TGTGCCAGCAGCGTAGAAACTAGCACAGATACGCAGTATTTT	CASSVETSTDTQYF
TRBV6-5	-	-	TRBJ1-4	TGTGCCAGCAGTACGGGACATTACTGGTTTTTT	CASSTGHYWFF
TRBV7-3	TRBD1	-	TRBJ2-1	TGTGCCAGCGAGGCAGGGGGAAATAATGAGCAGTTCTTC	CASEAGGNNEQFF
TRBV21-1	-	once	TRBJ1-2	TGTGCCAGCAGCAAAGTGAAGCAGGGGGACAACTATGGCTACACCTTC	CASSKVKQGDNYGYTF
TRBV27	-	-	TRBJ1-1	TGTGCCAGCAGTTTATCTAGGGGAATGAACACTGAAGCTTTCTTT	CASSLSRGMNTEAFF
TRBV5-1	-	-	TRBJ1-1	TGCGCCAGCAGCTCCTCCGGCAGGGGACTACAACAGGGTGAAGCTTTCTTT	CASSSSGRGLQQGEAFF
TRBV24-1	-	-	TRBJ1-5	TGTGCCACCAGTGACAGCGGCAATCAGCCCCAGCATTTT	CATSDSGNQPQHF
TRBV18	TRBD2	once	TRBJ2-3	TGTGCCAGCTCACCACCTACTAGCGGCCTCACAGATACGCAGTATTTT	CASSPPTSGLTDTQYF
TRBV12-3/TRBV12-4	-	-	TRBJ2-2	TGTGCCAGCAGGTTCCTTGACACCGGGGAGCTGTTTTTT	CASRFLDTGELFF
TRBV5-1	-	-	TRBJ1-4	TGCGCCAGCAGCAGGGCCGGGGAGGGGGAAAAACTGTTTTTT	CASSRAGEGEKLFF
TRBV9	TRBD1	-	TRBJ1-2	TGTGCCAGCAGCCCAAACGGACAGGGCGTTGGAGGCTACACCTTC	CASSPNGQGVGGYTF
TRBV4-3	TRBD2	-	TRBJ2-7	TGCGCCAGCAGCCCCACGGGGGGAGGCGTCGACGAGCAGTACTTC	CASSPTGGGVDEQYF
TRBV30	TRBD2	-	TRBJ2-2	TGTGCCTGGAGTGTACGTCTAGCGGGGGGGCTGGCCGGGGAGCTGTTTTTT	CAWSVRLAGGLAGELFF
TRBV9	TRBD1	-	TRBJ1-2	TGTGCCAGCAGCCCATCCGGGACAGGGGCGGGCTACACCTTC	CASSPSGTGAGYTF
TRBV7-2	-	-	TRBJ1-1	TGTGCCAGCAGCCACACCCGTTTGAGGGGGACTGAAGCTTTCTTT	CASSHTRLRGTEAFF
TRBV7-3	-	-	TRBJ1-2	TGTGCCAGCAGCCAAAGCAGGGGAAATGGCTACACCTTC	CASSQSRGNGYTF
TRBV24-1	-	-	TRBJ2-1	TGTGCCACCACGAGCGGCAATGAGCAGTTCTTC	CATTSGNEQFF
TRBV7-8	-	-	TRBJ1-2	TGTGCCAGCAGCTTAATCCTGGGGAGCAACTATGGCTACACCTTC	CASSLILGSNYGYTF
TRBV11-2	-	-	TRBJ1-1	TGTGCCAGCAGCCAATACGAGCGGGTTCGGCAGGGTGCTGAAGCTTTCTTT	CASSQYERVRQGAEAFF
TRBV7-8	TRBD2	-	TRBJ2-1	TGTGCCAGCAGAACTAGCGGGGGTTGGGCTGACAATGAGCAGTTCTTC	CASRTSGGWADNEQFF
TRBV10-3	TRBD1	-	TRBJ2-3	TGTGCCATCAGTGGGTATTACCGGGACAGGGGGCATGCAGATACGCAGTATTTT	CAISGYYRDRGHADTQYF
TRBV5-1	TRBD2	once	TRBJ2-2	TGCGCCAGCAGCTTGCAGGCGGGACTAGCGGGGGGATACACCGGGGAGCTGTTTTTT	CASSLQAGLAGGYTGELFF
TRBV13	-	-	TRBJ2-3	TGTGCCAGCAGCCCCCAATGGGGGCCCAGCACAGATACGCAGTATTTT	CASSPQWGPSTDTQYF
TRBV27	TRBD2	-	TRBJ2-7	TGTGCCAGCAGTCTCGGGGTAGCGGGGTCCTACGAGCAGTACTTC	CASSLGVAGSYEQYF
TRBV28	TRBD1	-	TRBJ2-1	TGTGCCAGCACCGAGGGGGCCTCAATTGAAAATGAGCAGTTCTTC	CASTEGASIENEQFF
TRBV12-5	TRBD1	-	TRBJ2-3	TGTGCTAGTGGTTTGTCCTCGACAGGGAGCACAGATACGCAGTATTTT	CASGLSSTGSTDTQYF
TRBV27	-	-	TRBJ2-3	TGTGCCAGCAGTTTCACTTTCCCCCAGGGATTCACAGATACGCAGTATTTT	CASSFTFPQGFTDTQYF
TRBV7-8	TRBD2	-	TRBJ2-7	TGTGCCAGCAGCCGAAGCGGGCTAGCGGGGGGCGAGCAGTACTTC	CASSRSGLAGGEQYF
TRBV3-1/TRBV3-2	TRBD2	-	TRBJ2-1	TGTGCCAGCAGCCAAGTGACTAGCGGGGGGGCCGAGAATGAGCAGTTCTTC	CASSQVTSGGAENEQFF
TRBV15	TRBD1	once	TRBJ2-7	TGTGCCACCAGTCGCGATAACAGGGGTCGGACCTACGAGCAGTACTTC	CATSRDNRGRTYEQYF
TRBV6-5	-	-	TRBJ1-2	TGTGCCAGCAGCCGCGGACAGTTTAGTAGAAACACCTTC	CASSRGQFSRNTF
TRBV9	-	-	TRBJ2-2	TGTGCCAGCAGCGTAACGGGGACACCAAACACCGGGGAGCTGTTTTTT	CASSVTGTPNTGELFF
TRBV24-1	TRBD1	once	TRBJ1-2	TGTGCCACCAGTCCCAGGGGGCGGGATGGCTACACCTTC	CATSPRGRDGYTF
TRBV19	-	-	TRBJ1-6	TGTGCCAGTAGTATTATCGCCCGAGGTGCCTATAATTCACCCCTCCACTTT	CASSIIARGAYNSPLHF
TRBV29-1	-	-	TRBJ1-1	TGCAGCGTTTCCAACAGGAGAGTGAACACTGAAGCTTTCTTT	CSVSNRRVNTEAFF